This T cell receptor beta chain was documented in a study of early T cells in non-severe SARS-CoV-2 infection. Study information: The authors sequenced bulk RNA from unsorted whole blood, leaving chains unpaired.

A few counts support this clonotype. Its antigen remains unknown. The junction departs from the called germline gene at one end, perhaps through a read error. This CDR3 has 14 amino acids. Germline values: CDR1 SGHKS, CDR2 YYEKEE (reference sequence). Study-wide results and limits: Database matching using VDJdb favored anti-spike CD8 responses, with private and CD4 specificities left missing.

The TCR library protocol was used to attach unique molecular identifiers. These identifiers were attached to individual cDNA molecules. MiXCR, applied by TCRdb to the 5' RACE reads, yields one record per CDR3 protein. The sample has about 90,000 distinct CDR3 sequences, under 15% seen once. V is TRBV5-5 and J is TRBJ2-5; D is uncertain. Material: whole blood. The source of this sequence is an adult who was a healthcare worker with PCR-confirmed SARS-CoV-2 infection or an uninfected control (not recorded which). The CDR3 sequence is CASSLDATQGTQYF. As DNA, the CDR3 is TGTGCCAGCAGCTTGGATGCGACCCAAGGGACCCAGTACTTC. Full variable domain (outside the CDR3, taken from reference TRBV5-5 and TRBJ2-5): DAGVTQSPTHLIKTRGQQVTLRCSPISGHKSVSWYQQVLGQGPQFIFQYYEKEERGRGNFPDRFSARQFPNYSSELNVNALLLGDSALYLCASSLDATQGTQYFGPGTRLLVL.